The 12 T cell receptor beta chains listed next were all sequenced from one sample in a study of PD-L1 blockade in urothelial cancer. This table comes from immunoSEQ multiplex PCR, and its TCRdb copy is limited to in-frame clones, with some not included. Counted here are about 95,000 clones, 90% occurring once; the ten biggest clones make up around 1.5%. Noted time point: pretreatment peripheral blood. The sample was PBMCs, taken around atezolizumab (anti-PD-L1) treatment. These receptors were obtained from a man aged 55 to 69 with urothelial cancer.

The chain joins TRBV7-2 to TRBJ1-6; D is possibly TRBD1 (5 bases). V was cut by 6 bases and J by 0 bases, with 12 bases left in between. The CDR3 loop spans 16 amino acids. CDR1 is SGHTA, CDR2 FQGNSA, per germline. For the CDR3, the DNA is TGTGCCAGCAGGGGGGGGGTAGACTCCTATAATTCACCCCTCCACTTT. Amino acids: CASRGGVDSYNSPLHF.

This clone was recorded a few times. The chain employs TRBV7-2 and TRBJ2-2, with D possibly being TRBD1 (5 bases). From germline, CDR1 is SGHTA and CDR2 FQGNSA. CDR3 length equals 16 residues. Trimming removed 2 bases at V and 1 base at J, with 11 bases between. The CDR3 coding sequence is TGTGCCAGCAGCTTACAGGGCGAGCGGAACACCGGGGAGCTGTTTTTT. It translates to CASSLQGERNTGELFF.

The chain uses TRBV6-1 and TRBJ2-3; no definite D call. Germline assignment: CDR1 MNHNS and CDR2 SASEGT. The CDR3 loop spans 13 amino acids. With 5 bases removed from V and 4 bases from J, the gap between germline ends came to 10 bases. The CDR3: CASSPLPADTQYF. For the CDR3, the DNA is TGTGCCAGCAGTCCTCTTCCGGCAGATACGCAGTATTTT.

The chain has TRBV7-2 and TRBJ1-2; 7 positions agree with TRBD1. V trimming: 1 base; J trimming: 3 bases; junction bases outside the gene matches: 2. The CDR3 has 14 residues. The V gene's germline CDR1 is SGHTA and CDR2 FQGNSA. Written as DNA, the CDR3 is TGTGCCAGCAGCTTAGTCAGGGGGGACTATGGCTACACCTTC. Amino acids: CASSLVRGDYGYTF.

The chain employs TRBV7-9 and TRBJ2-2; no definite D call. Per the germline V gene, CDR1 is SEHNR and CDR2 is FQNEAQ (reference sequence). V lost 8 bases and J lost 3, with 13 bases in between. The CDR3 extends over 14 amino acids. The CDR3 bases are TGTGCCAGCTCCCACAGCCTTTACACCGGGGAGCTGTTTTTT. As protein: CASSHSLYTGELFF. Full variable domain (remainder filled in from reference TRBV7-9 and TRBJ2-2): DTGVSQNPRHKITKRGQNVTFRCDPISEHNRLYWYRQTLGQGPEFLTYFQNEAQLEKSRLLSDRFSAERPKGSFSTLEIQRTEQGDSAMYLCASSHSLYTGELFFGEGSRLTVL.

The chain employs TRBV4-3 and TRBJ2-5, with 8 bases fitting TRBD2. This CDR3 comprises 17 residues. After removal of 0 bases from V and 3 bases from J, the junction contained 9 bases not matched to a gene. Germline lookup yields CDR1 LGHNA and CDR2 YSLEER. The CDR3 region is CASSQDYRGGLEETQYF. CDR3 DNA sequence: TGCGCCAGCAGCCAAGATTACCGGGGGGGCCTCGAAGAGACCCAGTACTTC.

The chain has TRBV18 and TRBJ2-3, with TRBD1 matching 7 bases. The germline gives CDR1 KGHSH, CDR2 LQKENI. J was trimmed by 6 bases and V by 3 bases; bases with no gene match: 6. The CDR3 is made up of 14 amino acids. CDR3 nucleotides: TGTGCCAGCTCACCTCGGACAGGCCATGATACGCAGTATTTT. Its protein product is CASSPRTGHDTQYF.

This clone has only one observation. V and J are TRBV29-1 and TRBJ2-5, with 11 bases identical to TRBD2. The CDR3 runs 15 residues. Trimming removed 3 bases from V and 2 bases from J; junction bases left unmatched: 5. From germline, CDR1 is SQVTM and CDR2 ANQGSEA. The CDR3 DNA is TGCAGCGTTGAGCTAGCGGGAGGCTTACAAGAGACCCAGTACTTC. Translated: CSVELAGGLQETQYF. Variable domain in full (rest from reference TRBV29-1 and TRBJ2-5): SAVISQKPSRDICQRGTSLTIQCQVDSQVTMMFWYRQQPGQSLTLIATANQGSEATYESGFVIDKFPISRPNLTFSTLTVSNMSPEDSSIYLCSVELAGGLQETQYFGPGTRLLVL.

This chain uses TRBV28 with TRBJ2-1; D unresolved. Germline CDR1 and CDR2: MDHEN and SYDVKM. CDR3 length: 13 amino acids. Trimming left V 6 bases short and J 4 bases short, with 10 bases between. CDR3 DNA sequence: TGTGCCAGCAGGCTGCCCTATTACAATGAGCAGTTCTTC. It specifies CASRLPYYNEQFF.

This rearrangement joins TRBV7-9 to TRBJ2-7, with TRBD1 matching 8 bases. After removal of 5 bases from V and 6 bases from J, the junction contained 3 bases not matched to a gene. Germline CDR1 reads SEHNR; CDR2 reads FQNEAQ (reference sequence). The CDR3 has 12 amino acids. CDR3 bases: TGTGCCAGCAGCCCCACAGGGGGCGAGCAGTACTTC. This encodes CASSPTGGEQYF.

The V gene is TRBV7-2, the J gene TRBJ2-7; no clear D gene. Germline loops: CDR1 SGHTA, CDR2 FQGNSA. The germline V and J ends were trimmed by 5 bases and 3 bases, with 5 bases remaining between them. This CDR3 spans 11 amino acids. The CDR3 DNA reads as TGTGCCAGCAGCCTAAACTACGAGCAGTACTTC. This encodes CASSLNYEQYF.

This chain links TRBV6-5 with TRBJ1-3, with D possibly being TRBD1 (5 bases). Germline V gives CDR1 MNHEY, CDR2 SVGAGI. The length of the CDR3 is 11 residues. V lost 6 bases and J 11 bases, leaving 11 bases between the germline ends. The CDR3 DNA follows: TGTGCCAGCAGCCAGGGTGGAGCCATATATTTT. Translating gives CASSQGGAIYF.